This T cell receptor beta chain was recorded in a study of monozygotic twins with inflammatory bowel disease. Total RNA isolation used whole blood (no T cell sorting was performed). Germline V gene lookup returns CDR1 SGHNT and CDR2 YYREEE (reference sequence). CDR3 length: 14 amino acids. TCRdb processed the 5' RACE reads again and assigns one entry to each CDR3 protein, with no DNA. Its table records approximately 400,000 distinct CDR3 sequences. The chain employs TRBV5-4 and TRBJ1-2. This receptor was obtained from a human donor with ulcerative colitis or Crohn's disease, or a healthy co-twin of an affected twin (not recorded which). The material sequenced was blood. The CDR3 sequence is CASSLDGGYYGYTF.